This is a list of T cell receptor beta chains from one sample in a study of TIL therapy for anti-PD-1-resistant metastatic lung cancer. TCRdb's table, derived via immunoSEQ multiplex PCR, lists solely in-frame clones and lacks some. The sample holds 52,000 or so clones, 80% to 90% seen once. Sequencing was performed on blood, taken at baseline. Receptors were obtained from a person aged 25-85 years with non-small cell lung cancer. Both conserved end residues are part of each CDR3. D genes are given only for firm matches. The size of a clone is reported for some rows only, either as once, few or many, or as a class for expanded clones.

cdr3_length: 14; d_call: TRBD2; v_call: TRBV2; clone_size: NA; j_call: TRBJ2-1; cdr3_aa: CASSGIAGYNEQFF; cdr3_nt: TGTGCCAGCAGTGGAATAGCGGGTTACAATGAGCAGTTCTTC
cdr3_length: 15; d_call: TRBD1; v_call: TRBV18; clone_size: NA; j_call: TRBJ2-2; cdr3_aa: CASSPNRGDTGELFF; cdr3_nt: TGTGCCAGCTCACCAAACAGGGGAGACACCGGGGAGCTGTTTTTT
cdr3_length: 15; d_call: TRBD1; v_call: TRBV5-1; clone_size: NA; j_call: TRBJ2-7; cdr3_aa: CASSLAWDSSYEQYF; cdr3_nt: TGCGCCAGCAGCTTGGCCTGGGACAGCTCCTACGAGCAGTACTTC
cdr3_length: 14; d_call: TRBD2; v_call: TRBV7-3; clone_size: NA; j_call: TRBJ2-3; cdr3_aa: CASSSGLAGDTQYF; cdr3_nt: TGTGCCAGCAGCTCCGGACTAGCGGGAGATACGCAGTATTTT
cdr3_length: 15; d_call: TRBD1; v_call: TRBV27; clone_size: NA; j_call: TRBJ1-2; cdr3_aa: CASRGPGQRTYGYTF; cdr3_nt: TGTGCCAGCAGGGGCCCGGGACAGAGGACCTATGGCTACACCTTC
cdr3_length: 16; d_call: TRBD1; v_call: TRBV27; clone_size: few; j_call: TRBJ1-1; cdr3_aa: CASSRRQGARNTEAFF; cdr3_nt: TGTGCCAGCAGTAGGAGACAGGGGGCTCGGAACACTGAAGCTTTCTTT
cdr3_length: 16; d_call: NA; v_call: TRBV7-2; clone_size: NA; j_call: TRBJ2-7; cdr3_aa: CASSLVAQPYRDGQYF; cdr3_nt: TGTGCCAGCAGCTTAGTTGCGCAGCCTTACAGGGACGGGCAGTACTTC
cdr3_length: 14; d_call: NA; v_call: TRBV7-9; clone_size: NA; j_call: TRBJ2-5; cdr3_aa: CASSPPGRQETQYF; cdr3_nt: TGTGCCAGCAGCCCCCCAGGGAGACAAGAGACCCAGTACTTC
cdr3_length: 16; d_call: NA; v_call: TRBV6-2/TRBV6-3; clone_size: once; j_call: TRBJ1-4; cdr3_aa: CASSYLDLSANEKLFF; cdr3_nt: TGTGCCAGCAGTTACCTGGACCTCTCGGCTAATGAAAAACTGTTTTTT
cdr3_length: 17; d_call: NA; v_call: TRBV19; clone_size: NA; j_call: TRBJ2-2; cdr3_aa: CASSIARQPWNTGELFF; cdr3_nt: TGTGCCAGTAGTATTGCGAGACAGCCATGGAACACCGGGGAGCTGTTTTTT
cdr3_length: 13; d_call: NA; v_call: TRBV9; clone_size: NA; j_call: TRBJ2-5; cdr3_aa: CASSTLTGETQYF; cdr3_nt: TGTGCCAGCAGCACCTTAACTGGAGAGACCCAGTACTTC
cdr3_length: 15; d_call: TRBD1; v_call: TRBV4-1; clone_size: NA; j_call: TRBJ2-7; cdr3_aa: CASSQDDRGSYEQYF; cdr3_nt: TGCGCCAGCAGCCAAGACGACAGGGGGAGCTACGAGCAGTACTTC
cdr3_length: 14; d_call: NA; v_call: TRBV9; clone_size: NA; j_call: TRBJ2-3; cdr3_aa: CASSIGRVTDTQYF; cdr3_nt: TGTGCCAGCAGTATCGGACGAGTAACAGATACGCAGTATTTT
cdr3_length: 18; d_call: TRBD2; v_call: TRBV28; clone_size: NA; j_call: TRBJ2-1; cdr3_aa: CASSLLRVTSGRRNEQFF; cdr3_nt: TGTGCCAGCAGTTTACTGAGGGTAACTAGCGGGAGGAGGAATGAGCAGTTCTTC
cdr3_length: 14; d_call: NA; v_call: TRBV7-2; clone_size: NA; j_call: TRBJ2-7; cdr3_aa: CASSIGPSGNEQYF; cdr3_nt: TGTGCCAGCAGCATCGGGCCCTCGGGCAACGAGCAGTACTTC
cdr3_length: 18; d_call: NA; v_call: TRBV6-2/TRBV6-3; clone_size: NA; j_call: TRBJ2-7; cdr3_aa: CASSTVRIGRDLSYEQYF; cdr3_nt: TGTGCCAGCAGTACCGTAAGGATCGGACGGGACCTTTCCTACGAGCAGTACTTC
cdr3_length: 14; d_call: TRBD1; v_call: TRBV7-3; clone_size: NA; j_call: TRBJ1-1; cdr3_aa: CASSPQGGNTEAFF; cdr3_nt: TGTGCCAGCAGCCCTCAGGGGGGGAACACTGAAGCTTTCTTT
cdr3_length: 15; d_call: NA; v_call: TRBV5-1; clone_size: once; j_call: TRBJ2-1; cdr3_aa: CASSTGQPRGNEQFF; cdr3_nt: TGCGCCAGCAGCACGGGACAGCCACGGGGGAATGAGCAGTTCTTC
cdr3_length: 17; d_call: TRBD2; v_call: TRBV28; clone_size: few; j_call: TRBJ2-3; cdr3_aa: CASSLGTSGGTRDTQYF; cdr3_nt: TGTGCCAGCAGTTTAGGGACTAGCGGGGGCACCAGGGATACGCAGTATTTT
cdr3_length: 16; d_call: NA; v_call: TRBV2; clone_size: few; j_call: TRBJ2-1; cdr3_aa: CASSEGTGVYYNEQFF; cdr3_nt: TGTGCCAGCAGTGAGGGAACGGGGGTTTACTACAATGAGCAGTTCTTC
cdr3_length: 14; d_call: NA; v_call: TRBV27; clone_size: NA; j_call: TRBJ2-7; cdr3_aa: CASKTFKGPYEQYF; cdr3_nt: TGTGCCAGCAAGACCTTCAAGGGTCCCTACGAGCAGTACTTC
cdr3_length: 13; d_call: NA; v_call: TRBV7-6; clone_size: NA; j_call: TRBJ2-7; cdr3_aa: CASGSGLLGEQYF; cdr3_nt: TGTGCCAGCGGATCGGGACTCCTTGGTGAGCAGTACTTC
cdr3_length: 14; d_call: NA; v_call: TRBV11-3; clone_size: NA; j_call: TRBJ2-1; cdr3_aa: CASSLAAGGNEQFF; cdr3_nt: TGTGCCAGCAGCTTAGCGGCAGGGGGGAATGAGCAGTTCTTC
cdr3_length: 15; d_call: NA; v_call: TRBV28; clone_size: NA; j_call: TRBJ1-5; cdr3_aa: CASSTTDSSNQPQHF; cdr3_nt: TGTGCCAGCAGTACGACGGACAGCTCCAATCAGCCCCAGCATTTT
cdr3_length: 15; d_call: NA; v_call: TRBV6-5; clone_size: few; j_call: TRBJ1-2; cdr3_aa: CASSKMKGFGYGYTF; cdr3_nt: TGTGCCAGCAGCAAAATGAAGGGATTTGGGTATGGCTACACCTTC
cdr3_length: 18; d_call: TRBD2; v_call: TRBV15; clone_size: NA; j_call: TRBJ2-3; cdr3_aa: CATSGPKGLAGSTDTQYF; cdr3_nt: TGTGCCACCAGCGGACCCAAGGGTTTAGCGGGAAGCACAGATACGCAGTATTTT
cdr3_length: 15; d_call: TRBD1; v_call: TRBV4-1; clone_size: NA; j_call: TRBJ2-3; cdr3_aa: CASSQETGATDTQYF; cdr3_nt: TGCGCCAGCAGCCAGGAAACAGGGGCCACAGATACGCAGTATTTT